Below, 27 T cell receptor beta chains from the same sample are listed, as sequenced in a study of cytomegalovirus exposure and HLA in healthy donors. PCR primers comprised 60 Vbeta and 13 Jbeta primers. Method: immunoSEQ multiplex PCR; TCRdb's copy keeps in-frame clones and lacks some. The data hold over 20,000 clones, with about four fifths observed a single time. Material for sequencing was PBMCs. All receptors come from a male donor in good health and CMV-seronegative.

The rearrangement uses TRBV7-8 and TRBJ2-7; 7 bases line up with TRBD2. Germline values: CDR1 SGHVS, CDR2 FQNEAQ. V dropped 5 bases and J dropped 6; count of bases not matched to a gene: 10. The CDR3 is 14 amino acids. The CDR3 protein is CASSPAVREGEQYF. As DNA, the CDR3 is TGTGCCAGCAGCCCGGCGGTCAGGGAGGGCGAGCAGTACTTC. Combining the CDR3 with reference TRBV7-8 and TRBJ2-7 gives the whole variable domain GAGVSQSPRYKVAKRGQDVALRCDPISGHVSLFWYQQALGQGPEFLTYFQNEAQLDKSGLPSDRFFAERPEGSVSTLKIQRTQQEDSAVYLCASSPAVREGEQYFGPGTRLTVT.

The gene calls are TRBV7-3 and TRBJ2-5; possible D gene TRBD1, 5 bases. CDR1 is SGHTA and CDR2 is FQGTGA in the germline V gene. V lost 5 bases to trimming and J lost 4 bases, with 14 bases between them. This CDR3 spans 14 amino acids. The CDR3 sequence: CASSLQGLGETQYF. In nucleotides, the CDR3 is TGTGCCAGCAGCCTCCAGGGTTTAGGAGAGACCCAGTACTTC.

This clone was recorded only once. The genes are TRBV27 and TRBJ2-5; TRBD1 matches at 8 bases. The end of the DNA fits TRBJ2-7 better, so the J call may be wrong. The germline gives CDR1 MNHEY, CDR2 SMNVEV (reference sequence). This CDR3 comprises 14 residues. The CDR3 nucleotides read TGTGCCAGCAGCTCTGGACAGGGTCTCTACGAGCAGTACTTC. Translation: CASSSGQGLYEQYF.

This rearrangement joins TRBV25-1 to TRBJ2-1, with 8 bases matching TRBD2. The V segment lost 3 bases and the J segment 9 bases; nucleotides outside the gene matches: 4. CDR3 length: 13 amino acids. The V gene's germline CDR1 is MGHDK and CDR2 SYGVNS. The DNA of the CDR3 is TGTGCCAGCAGTGAGGCGGGGGGTATTGAGCAGTTCTTC. It is translated as CASSEAGGIEQFF.

The chain recombines TRBV4-2 with TRBJ2-7, with 9 bases that match TRBD2. The germline gives CDR1 LGHNA, CDR2 YNFKEQ. After removal of 0 bases from V and 0 bases from J, the junction contained 9 bases not matched to a gene. The CDR3 runs to 18 residues. Written as DNA, the CDR3 is TGTGCCAGCAGCCAAGAGTTGGCTAGCGGGGACCTCTCCTACGAGCAGTACTTC. This translates into CASSQELASGDLSYEQYF.

The sample holds a few counts of this clone. The chain carries TRBV6-4 and TRBJ2-2, with D perhaps matching TRBD2 (5 bases). CDR3 size: 13 residues. V was cut by 6 bases and J by 5 bases, with 10 bases left in between. Germline CDR1 is MRHNA and CDR2 is SNTAGT. The CDR3 DNA follows: TGTGCCAGCAGGCCCGGGGAAACCGGGGAGCTGTTTTTT. Translation: CASRPGETGELFF.

This clone was seen just once. The rearrangement uses TRBV2 and TRBJ1-1, with a possible D match to TRBD1 (5 bases). The CDR3 is made up of 18 amino acids. V gave up 5 bases and J gave up 4 bases, with 26 bases separating them. CDR1 SNHLY and CDR2 FYNNEI come from the germline V gene. CDR3 amino acids: CASSWGGTGTGGGTEAFF. The CDR3 nucleotides read TGTGCCAGCAGTTGGGGTGGTACCGGGACCGGGGGAGGCACTGAAGCTTTCTTT.

V and J are TRBV29-1 and TRBJ2-3; D is unclear. Trimming took 1 base from V and 6 from J, leaving 8 bases between them. The length of the CDR3 is 12 residues. Germline lookup yields CDR1 SQVTM and CDR2 ANQGSEA. In nucleotides, the CDR3 is TGCAGCGTTGAAGCCGCCGGGGATACGCAGTATTTT. This sequence encodes CSVEAAGDTQYF.

V gene TRBV2 combines with J gene TRBJ2-1; possible D gene TRBD2, 5 bases. Between the trimmed V and J ends, which lost 8 bases and 7 bases, there was a span of 15 bases. Germline V gene lookup returns CDR1 SNHLY and CDR2 FYNNEI. CDR3 length equals 13 residues. Here the CDR3 reads CASLGELGNEQFF. CDR3 bases: TGTGCCAGCCTGGGAGAGCTTGGGAATGAGCAGTTCTTC. Full variable domain (remainder filled in from reference TRBV2 and TRBJ2-1): EPEVTQTPSHQVTQMGQEVILRCVPISNHLYFYWYRQILGQKVEFLVSFYNNEISEKSEIFDDQFSVERPDGSNFTLKIRSTKLEDSAMYFCASLGELGNEQFFGPGTRLTVL.

The chain couples TRBV5-5 to TRBJ2-1, with 7 bases that match TRBD1. V was clipped by 1 base and J by 5 bases; unmatched bases: 12. The germline gives CDR1 SGHKS, CDR2 YYEKEE (reference sequence). There are 17 residues in the CDR3. CDR3 DNA: TGTGCCAGCAGCTTGCCACCGACAGGGATAATTAACAATGAGCAGTTCTTC. Protein product: CASSLPPTGIINNEQFF. The whole variable domain, remainder taken from reference TRBV5-5 and TRBJ2-1, is DAGVTQSPTHLIKTRGQQVTLRCSPISGHKSVSWYQQVLGQGPQFIFQYYEKEERGRGNFPDRFSARQFPNYSSELNVNALLLGDSALYLCASSLPPTGIINNEQFFGPGTRLTVL.

This clone occurred once. This chain connects TRBV29-1 to TRBJ2-3; 13 positions agree with TRBD2. In germline, CDR1 is SQVTM, CDR2 ANQGSEA. The CDR3 extends over 16 amino acids. After removal of 6 bases from V and 5 bases from J, the junction contained 11 bases not matched to a gene. DNA of the CDR3: TGCAGCGTCGAGACTAGCGGGGGGCCGCGGGGAGATACGCAGTATTTT. Its protein product is CSVETSGGPRGDTQYF.

V and J are TRBV19 and TRBJ1-5; D might be TRBD1 (5 bases). This CDR3 region has 15 residues. V lost 8 bases and J 5 bases, leaving 19 bases between the germline ends. Germline-derived CDR1 and CDR2 are LNHDA and SQIVND (reference sequence). The CDR3 region has the DNA TGTGCCAGTGGGTTGGCCCGCGGGGGGGATCAGCCCCAGCATTTT. Translation: CASGLARGGDQPQHF.

As DNA, the CDR3 is TGTGCCAGCAGCTTAGTACAGGAGGGCCAGTACTTC. Translated: CASSLVQEGQYF. V is TRBV13 and J is TRBJ2-5, with D possibly TRBD2 on 6 matching bases. CDR1 and CDR2 from the germline V gene are PRHDT and FYEKMQ (reference sequence). Trimming removed 1 base from V and 10 bases from J, with 10 bases in between. The CDR3 sequence is 12 residues long.

V is TRBV10-3 and J is TRBJ2-5; 7 nucleotides line up with TRBD1. The CDR3 totals 13 residues. The V and J ends lost 10 bases and 5 bases, in that order; junction bases with no gene match: 10. In germline, CDR1 is ENHRY, CDR2 SYGVKD. CDR3 sequence: CATRQGFGETQYF. The CDR3 coding sequence is TGTGCCACTCGACAGGGTTTTGGGGAGACCCAGTACTTC.

The V gene is TRBV30, the J gene TRBJ2-3, with 9 bases lining up with TRBD1. From germline, CDR1 is GTSNPN and CDR2 SVGIG (reference sequence). V lost 3 bases and J lost 4; bases outside the gene matches: 11. The CDR3 contains 16 residues. The CDR3 spells CAWSVRRDRDSDTQYF. The CDR3 region has the DNA TGTGCCTGGAGCGTTCGACGGGACAGGGACTCAGATACGCAGTATTTT.

The chain carries TRBV5-8 and TRBJ2-3; unclear D gene. With 0 bases removed from V and 5 bases from J, the gap between germline ends came to 7 bases. The CDR3 covers 13 residues. Germline CDR1 SGHTS, CDR2 YDEGEE. This chain's CDR3 is CASSLDGGDTQYF. The CDR3 nucleotides read TGTGCCAGCAGCTTGGACGGTGGAGATACGCAGTATTTT. The variable domain in full, completed from reference TRBV5-8 and TRBJ2-3, reads EAGVTQSPTHLIKTRGQQATLRCSPISGHTSVYWYQQALGLGLQFLLWYDEGEERNRGNFPPRFSGRQFPNYSSELNVNALELEDSALYLCASSLDGGDTQYFGPGTRLTVL.

The chain recombines TRBV28 with TRBJ1-2; no firm D call. The CDR3 is 13 amino acids. The germline CDR1 and CDR2 sequences are MDHEN and SYDVKM. V lost 3 bases and J lost 8, with 13 bases in between. The CDR3 DNA reads as TGTGCCAGCAGTTTTACGCAGCGGTTGGGCTACACCTTC. It yields the protein CASSFTQRLGYTF.

A few counts support this clone. The V gene is TRBV28, the J gene TRBJ1-5, with D maybe TRBD1 (5 bases). With 6 bases removed from V and 6 bases from J, the gap between germline ends came to 12 bases. This CDR3 spans 13 amino acids. CDR1 and CDR2 (germline): MDHEN, SYDVKM. The CDR3 sequence is CASSLRVGQPQHF. The CDR3 region has the DNA TGTGCCAGCAGCCTCAGGGTCGGTCAGCCCCAGCATTTT.

The chain is built from TRBV6-6 and TRBJ2-7; 8 nucleotides match TRBD2. Germline lookup yields CDR1 MNHNY and CDR2 SVGAGI (reference sequence). V shed 3 bases and J 1 base; nucleotides not matched to a gene: 5. This CDR3 comprises 15 residues. The CDR3 here is CASSYGSGASYEQYF. CDR3 in DNA: TGTGCCAGCAGTTATGGTAGCGGGGCTTCCTACGAGCAGTACTTC.

The chain links TRBV28 to TRBJ1-4; 8 bases line up with TRBD1. The CDR3 spans 16 residues. V shed 2 bases and J 6 bases; nucleotides not matched to a gene: 8. Germline V gene lookup returns CDR1 MDHEN and CDR2 SYDVKM. Here the CDR3 DNA reads TGTGCCAGCAGTTTAGAGACAGGGGCCGACTATGAAAAACTGTTTTTT. It codes for CASSLETGADYEKLFF.

This clone was observed once. V gene TRBV5-6 combines with J gene TRBJ2-7; a possible D gene is TRBD2 (5 bases). With 2 bases removed from V and 6 bases from J, the gap between germline ends came to 12 bases. CDR1 is SGHDT, CDR2 YYEEEE, per germline. This CDR3 is built from 13 residues. The DNA of the CDR3 is TGTGCCAGCAGCTTCATCGGGAAGGCCGAGCAGTACTTC. Protein product: CASSFIGKAEQYF.

The CDR3 loop reads CASSPDRAYEQYF. CDR3 nucleotides: TGTGCCAGCAGCCCCGACAGGGCCTACGAGCAGTACTTC. This chain uses TRBV7-6 with TRBJ2-7; 7 positions agree with TRBD1. The CDR3 runs to 13 residues. V shed 5 bases, J shed 2 bases, and the junction held 3 bases outside the gene matches. Germline assignment: CDR1 SGHVS and CDR2 FNYEAQ.

The chain couples TRBV7-2 to TRBJ1-6, with 9 bases fitting TRBD1. Trimming removed 1 base from V and 6 bases from J; junction bases left unmatched: 4. CDR1 and CDR2 from the germline V gene are SGHTA and FQGNSA. The CDR3 totals 16 residues. For the CDR3, the DNA is TGTGCCAGCAGCTTAGTATTGGGACAGGGTAATTCACCCCTCCACTTT. It is translated as CASSLVLGQGNSPLHF.

The chain employs TRBV9 and TRBJ2-5, with TRBD2 matching over 8 bases. The DNA end lines up better with TRBJ2-7; the J call may be wrong. The CDR3 extends over 16 amino acids. In germline, CDR1 is SGDLS, CDR2 YYNGEE. The CDR3: CASSVGGSGAYYEQYF. The CDR3 nucleotides read TGTGCCAGCAGCGTAGGTGGTAGCGGGGCCTACTACGAGCAGTACTTC.

J is TRBJ2-7 and V is TRBV6-7, with a tentative D call TRBD2 (7 bases). TRBV6-7 is labeled an ORF, and its function is uncertain. The CDR3 covers 13 residues. Trimming shortened V by 11 bases and J by 1 base, and 15 bases separated the two germline ends. The CDR3 bases are TGTGCCCGAGGGGGGGGCCTTTCCTACGAGCAGTACTTC. It specifies CARGGGLSYEQYF.

The rearrangement uses TRBV18 and TRBJ1-4; 11 nucleotides agree with TRBD1. CDR1 and CDR2 from the germline V gene are KGHSH and LQKENI. This CDR3 is 17 amino acids long. The junction had 13 bases not matched to a gene; V was cut back by 5 bases and J by 8 bases. Here the CDR3 reads CASSSNEYGTGGEKLFF. The CDR3 DNA is TGTGCCAGCTCATCAAACGAATACGGGACAGGGGGGGAAAAACTGTTTTTT.

V usage is TRBV4-2 and J usage is TRBJ2-3, with D maybe TRBD1 (6 bases). Germline assignment: CDR1 LGHNA and CDR2 YNFKEQ. Trimming pared 3 bases from V and 0 bases from J, leaving 10 bases between. This CDR3 has 15 residues. The CDR3 protein is CASSQRGSSTDTQYF. The CDR3 DNA reads as TGTGCCAGCAGCCAGAGGGGGTCTAGCACAGATACGCAGTATTTT.